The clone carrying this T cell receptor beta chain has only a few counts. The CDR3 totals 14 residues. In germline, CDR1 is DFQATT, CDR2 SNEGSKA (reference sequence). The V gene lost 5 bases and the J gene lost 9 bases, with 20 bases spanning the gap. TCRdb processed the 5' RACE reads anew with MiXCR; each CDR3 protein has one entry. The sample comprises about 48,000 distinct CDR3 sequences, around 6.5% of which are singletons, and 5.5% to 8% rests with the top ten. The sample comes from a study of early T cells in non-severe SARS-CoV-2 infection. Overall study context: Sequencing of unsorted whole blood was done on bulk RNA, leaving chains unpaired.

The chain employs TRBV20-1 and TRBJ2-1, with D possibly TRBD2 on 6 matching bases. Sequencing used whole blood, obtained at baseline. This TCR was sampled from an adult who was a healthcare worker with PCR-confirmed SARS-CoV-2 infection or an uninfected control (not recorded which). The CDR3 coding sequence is TGCAGTGCTCCTAGGAGGGAATTTGGTTCTGAGCAGTTCTTC. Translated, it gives CSAPRREFGSEQFF.